The 8 T cell receptor beta chains below all came from one sample that was sequenced in a study of Ad26.COV2.S vaccination and SARS-CoV-2 variants. Treatment denoted: about 20 received Ad26.COV2.S at low or high dose, single or two shots; five or six received placebo; per-sample allocation not given. Specimens were obtained on day 63 following the first vaccine or placebo injection. Sequencing used immunoSEQ multiplex PCR; TCRdb keeps in-frame clones, though not all of them. Of hundreds of thousands of clones in the sample, around 90% were seen once. The sequencing here drew on peripheral blood, taken in a trial of Ad26.COV2.S vaccine versus placebo. These receptors all come from a person between 18 and 65 years old who received the Ad26.COV2.S COVID-19 vaccine or a placebo.

The V gene is TRBV5-6, the J gene TRBJ2-7; TRBD2 is a possible D gene (6 bases). This CDR3 is 13 amino acids long. Trimming shortened V by 3 bases and J by 3 bases, and 10 bases separated the two germline ends. Germline V gene sequence: CDR1 SGHDT, CDR2 YYEEEE. The CDR3 DNA reads TGTGCCAGCAGCTCGGGAGCCAACTACGAGCAGTACTTC. This encodes CASSSGANYEQYF.

The chain employs TRBV19 and TRBJ2-7, with TRBD1 as a possible D gene (5 bases). This CDR3 has 13 residues. V was cut by 4 bases and J by 2 bases, with 9 bases left in between. CDR1 and CDR2 (germline): LNHDA, SQIVND (reference sequence). As DNA, the CDR3 is TGTGCCAGTAGTACCAGGGAAACCTACGAGCAGTACTTC. Its translation: CASSTRETYEQYF.

The genes are TRBV25-1 and TRBJ2-3, with 14 bases identical to TRBD2. Germline V lookup: CDR1 MGHDK, CDR2 SYGVNS. V lost 4 bases and J lost 4; bases outside the gene matches: 7. The CDR3 runs to 17 residues. The CDR3 DNA is TGTGCCAGCAGTGGACTAGCGGGAGGGCCCGGGTCAGATACGCAGTATTTT. Residues: CASSGLAGGPGSDTQYF.

The chain combines TRBV18 with TRBJ2-7, with unresolved D. Germline CDR1 is KGHSH and CDR2 is LQKENI. With 0 bases removed from V and 2 bases from J, the gap between germline ends came to 8 bases. The CDR3 totals 14 residues. DNA for the CDR3: TGTGCCAGCTCACCACCGAGCCGGCCCTACGAGCAGTACTTC. Encoded protein: CASSPPSRPYEQYF.

This rearrangement joins TRBV30 to TRBJ2-1, with 9 positions matching TRBD1. The CDR3 is made up of 15 amino acids. Germline lookup yields CDR1 GTSNPN and CDR2 SVGIG (reference sequence). Trimming took 3 bases from V and 6 from J; bases not matched to a gene: 9. This CDR3 is CAWRITGGLLNEQFF. The CDR3 DNA is TGTGCCTGGAGGATTACAGGGGGCCTGCTCAATGAGCAGTTCTTC.

This clone occurred a few times. The chain uses TRBV6-6 and TRBJ1-2; TRBD1 might be the D (6 bases). CDR3 length equals 13 residues. Trimming left V 8 bases short and J 7 bases short, with 17 bases between. Per the germline V gene, CDR1 is MNHNY and CDR2 is SVGAGI (reference sequence). CDR3 nucleotide sequence: TGTGCCAGCCGCCGGGACATCGAACGTGGCTACACCTTC. It translates to CASRRDIERGYTF.

V is TRBV24-1 and J is TRBJ2-5; tentatively, D is TRBD1 (6 bases). Germline V gene lookup returns CDR1 KGHDR and CDR2 SFDVKD. CDR3 length: 15 residues. Trimming took 0 bases from V and 3 from J, leaving 10 bases between them. The CDR3 nucleotides are TGTGCCACCAGTGATTTGCAGACAGGCAAAGAGACCCAGTACTTC. Protein product: CATSDLQTGKETQYF.

There are a few counts of this clone. The chain uses TRBV10-3 and TRBJ2-7; D might be TRBD1 (5 bases). CDR1 ENHRY and CDR2 SYGVKD come from the germline V gene. Trimming left V 3 bases short and J 2 bases short, with 8 bases between. The CDR3 has 13 amino acids. The CDR3 protein is CAISDNRPYEQYF. CDR3 DNA sequence: TGTGCCATCAGTGACAACAGGCCCTACGAGCAGTACTTC.